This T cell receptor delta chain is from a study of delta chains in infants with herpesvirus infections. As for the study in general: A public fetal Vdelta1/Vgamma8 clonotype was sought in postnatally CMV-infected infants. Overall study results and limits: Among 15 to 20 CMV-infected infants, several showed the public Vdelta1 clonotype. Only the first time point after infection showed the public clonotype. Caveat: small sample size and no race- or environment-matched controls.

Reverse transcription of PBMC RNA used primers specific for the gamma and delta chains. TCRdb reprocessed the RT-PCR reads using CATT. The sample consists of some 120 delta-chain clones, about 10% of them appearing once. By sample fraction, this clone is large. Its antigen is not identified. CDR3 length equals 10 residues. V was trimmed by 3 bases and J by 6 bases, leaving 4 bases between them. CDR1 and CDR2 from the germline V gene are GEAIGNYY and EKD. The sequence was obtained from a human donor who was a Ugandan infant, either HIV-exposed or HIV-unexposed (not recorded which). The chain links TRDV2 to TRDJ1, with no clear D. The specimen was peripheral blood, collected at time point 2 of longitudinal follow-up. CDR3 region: CACDWNKLIF. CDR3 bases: TGTGCCTGTGACTGGAATAAACTCATCTTT.